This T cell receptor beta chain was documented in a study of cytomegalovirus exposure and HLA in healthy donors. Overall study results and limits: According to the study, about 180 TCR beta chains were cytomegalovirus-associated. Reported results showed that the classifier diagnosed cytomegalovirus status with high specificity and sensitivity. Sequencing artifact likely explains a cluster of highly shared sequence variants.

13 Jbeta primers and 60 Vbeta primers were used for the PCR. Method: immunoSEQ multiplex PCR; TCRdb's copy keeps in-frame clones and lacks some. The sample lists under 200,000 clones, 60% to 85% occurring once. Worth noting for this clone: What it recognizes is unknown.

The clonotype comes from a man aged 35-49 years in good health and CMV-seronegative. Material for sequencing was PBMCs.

CDR3 in amino acids: CASNPQLGQGVRETQYF. CDR3 bases: TGTGCCAGCAACCCCCAGTTAGGGCAGGGGGTGAGAGAGACCCAGTACTTC. This rearrangement joins TRBV7-8 to TRBJ2-5, with 7 positions matching TRBD1. The CDR3 extends over 17 amino acids. With V trimmed by 7 bases and J by 4 bases, 18 bases remained unmatched. Germline V gene lookup returns CDR1 SGHVS and CDR2 FQNEAQ.